This T cell receptor (beta chain) appears in the sequencing data of a study of T cells in Graves' hyperthyroidism and ophthalmopathy. Study results and caveats: Most expanded thyroid clonotypes above 0.001 recurred in blood. Model predictions of ophthalmopathy came a median approximately 6 months before onset. From stable hyperthyroidism, ophthalmopathy was set apart by a 13 V-J model.

The CDR3 covers 19 residues. V dropped 3 bases and J dropped 3; count of bases not matched to a gene: 20. Germline CDR1 is GTSNPN and CDR2 is SVGIG (reference sequence). For ophthalmopathy patients, the Clinical Activity Score was at least 3 and the NOSPECS grade at least 4; duration was under 3 months. Amplified TCR beta CDR3 regions came from RNA transcripts. Using the HTBI primer set, a first-round RT-PCR was run on the TCR CDR3. Via MiXCR, TCRdb re-called the multiplex PCR reads, giving one row per CDR3 protein. The sample records 250,000 or so distinct CDR3 sequences, around 15% being singletons. This clonotype was recorded at least ten times. Antigen unknown.

The source of this sequence is a young woman with Graves' ophthalmopathy. V and J are TRBV30 and TRBJ2-7; TRBD1 agrees at 10 bases. The sample consisted of blood. Here the CDR3 DNA reads TGTGCCTGGAGGGCTCTTTATAGAGACGAAAGGGACAGGGGCTACGAGCAGTACTTC. It translates to CAWRALYRDERDRGYEQYF.